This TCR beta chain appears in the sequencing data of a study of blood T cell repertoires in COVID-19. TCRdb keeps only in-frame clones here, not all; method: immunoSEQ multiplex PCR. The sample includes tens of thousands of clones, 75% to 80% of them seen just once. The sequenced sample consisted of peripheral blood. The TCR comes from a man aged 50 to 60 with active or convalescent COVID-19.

The CDR3 bases are TGTGCCAGCAGTTTCCAGGCAGGTTCAAGCACAACAGATACGCAGTATTTT. It codes for CASSFQAGSSTTDTQYF. This chain joins TRBV28 and TRBJ2-3, with D uncertain. The CDR3 is 17 amino acids. CDR1 is MDHEN and CDR2 is SYDVKM in the germline V gene. V was trimmed by 3 bases and J by 3 bases, leaving 19 bases between them.